This TCR beta chain was captured in a study of T cells in Graves' hyperthyroidism and ophthalmopathy. Study-level findings and limits: A 13 V-J model separated ophthalmopathy from stable hyperthyroidism. In blood, most of the thyroid clonotypes expanded above 0.001 were also present.

To note about this clonotype: Its antigen remains unidentified.

Amplification yielded TCR beta CDR3 regions, with RNA transcripts as the source. Researchers ran a first-round RT-PCR on the TCR CDR3 using the HTBI primer set. TCRdb called the multiplex PCR reads again in MiXCR, with one record for every CDR3 protein. The table shows approximately 500,000 distinct CDR3 sequences, with roughly 46% occurring only once. CDR3 length: 15 residues. Per germline, CDR1 SNHLY and CDR2 FYNNEI. The V segment lost 8 bases and the J segment 3 bases; nucleotides outside the gene matches: 8. For Graves' hyperthyroidism to be stable, ophthalmopathy could not progress within 18 months. Aged 18 to 65, the patients had hyperthyroidism that was newly diagnosed and had lasted under 2 months.

The rearrangement links TRBV2 to TRBJ2-2, with 8 nucleotides matching TRBD1. This TCR was recovered from a woman younger than 30 with Graves' hyperthyroidism. Source material: peripheral blood or thyroid tissue (not recorded which). CDR3 sequence reads: CASSIRGQYTGELFF. CDR3 nucleotides: TGTGCCAGCTCAATCAGGGGGCAGTACACCGGGGAGCTGTTTTTT.